These T cell receptor beta chains were read from a single sample in a study of blood T cell repertoires in COVID-19. The assay was immunoSEQ multiplex PCR, and TCRdb's table has in-frame clones only and misses some. The sample lists about 140,000 clones, around 80% seen once, with 3% to 4.5% in the top ten. Specimen: peripheral blood. The source is a man in his 70s who had recovered from COVID-19. Each CDR3 is given with its conserved first and last residue. The order of the fields is J gene, D gene, V gene, clone size, CDR3 protein. A D gene is named only where the DNA matches it firmly. The size field is filled for only some rows; it gives once, few, many or a size class.

TRBJ1-1 | - | TRBV10-3 | - | CAIRETDSAAFF
TRBJ2-7 | - | TRBV11-2 | - | CASSTQSEGEQYF
TRBJ2-1 | TRBD1 | TRBV27 | - | CASSSTGGYGNEQFF
TRBJ1-2 | - | TRBV4-1 | few | CASSQDPGQRVNYGYTF
TRBJ2-6 | - | TRBV4-3 | - | CASSPRALSSGANVLTF
TRBJ1-1 | - | TRBV30 | once | CAWSGGTNTEAFF
TRBJ2-1 | - | TRBV4-3 | once | CASSQDPGSGNEQFF
TRBJ2-1 | TRBD2 | TRBV27 | once | CASSLGVGGPHEQFF
TRBJ2-6 | TRBD1 | TRBV18 | - | CASSPVVVTGIAWAGANVLTF
TRBJ1-4 | - | TRBV9 | - | CASSVGDFGGGKLFF
TRBJ2-2 | - | TRBV5-1 | - | CASSLRPAGNTGELFF
TRBJ1-2 | - | TRBV3-1/TRBV3-2 | - | CASSQDWRDYGYTF
TRBJ2-3 | - | TRBV28 | - | CASRLISPREYTDTQYF
TRBJ1-1 | - | TRBV5-4 | - | CASSLVRGYTEAFF
TRBJ1-2 | TRBD1 | TRBV9 | - | CASSAATGEGYGYTF
TRBJ2-3 | TRBD2 | TRBV7-2 | - | CASSSTGGYISTDTQYF
TRBJ1-1 | - | TRBV4-1 | - | CASRSGGMDTEAFF
TRBJ2-5 | - | TRBV2 | - | CASSGREGETQYF
TRBJ1-5 | - | TRBV6-1 | - | CASSEDRSNQPQHF
TRBJ2-7 | TRBD2 | TRBV30 | - | CAWSPSGSSYEQYF
TRBJ1-1 | - | TRBV7-9 | - | CASSSLGEHTEAFF
TRBJ1-4 | - | TRBV12-3/TRBV12-4 | few | CASSLGLDEKLFF
TRBJ2-5 | - | TRBV11-3 | once | CASSRTGQETQYF
TRBJ2-7 | - | TRBV6-5 | - | CASSRAQGPYEQYF
TRBJ2-1 | - | TRBV6-1 | - | CASSETTRNRGNYNEQFF
TRBJ2-1 | TRBD2 | TRBV7-3 | - | CASSLGAGGPYEQFF
TRBJ2-1 | TRBD2 | TRBV29-1 | - | CSSIAGHSYNEQFF
TRBJ1-1 | - | TRBV3-1/TRBV3-2 | once | CASSQEGKTEAFF
TRBJ2-7 | TRBD1 | TRBV3-1/TRBV3-2 | once | CASSSLPGTEFYEQYF
TRBJ1-1 | - | TRBV7-3 | - | CASSAAAGTEAFF
TRBJ1-4 | - | TRBV5-1 | - | CASSSGATNEKLFF
TRBJ2-2 | - | TRBV5-1 | - | CASSLVAGNTGELFF
TRBJ2-1 | TRBD2 | TRBV11-2 | - | CASSSHGSGRAYNEQFF
TRBJ1-4 | - | TRBV4-3 | - | CASSQGQNEKLFF
TRBJ2-1 | TRBD1 | TRBV7-3 | - | CASSPGQGGYGNEQFF
TRBJ1-1 | TRBD1 | TRBV19 | - | CASSIPGQVTEAFF
TRBJ1-5 | TRBD1 | TRBV3-1/TRBV3-2 | - | CASSGDRFQPQHF
TRBJ2-1 | - | TRBV7-2 | once | CASSNLAEKPFF
TRBJ2-1 | - | TRBV7-2 | - | CASSTTDEQFF
TRBJ2-7 | TRBD2 | TRBV3-1/TRBV3-2 | - | CASTMFGTSGTEQYF
TRBJ2-7 | - | TRBV27 | - | CASSLYSSAYEQYF
TRBJ1-2 | - | TRBV2 | - | CASSENLHGYTF
TRBJ1-2 | - | TRBV7-9 | - | CASSLGPSGYGYTF
TRBJ2-5 | TRBD2 | TRBV14 | - | CASSQATSGSRETQYF
TRBJ1-1 | TRBD1 | TRBV30 | many | CASRQGAGAEAFF
TRBJ1-4 | - | TRBV2 | - | CASVEGETNEKLFF
TRBJ2-7 | TRBD1 | TRBV20-1 | - | CSASAPGQGLYEQYF
TRBJ2-1 | TRBD1 | TRBV3-1/TRBV3-2 | - | CASRTGDNEQFF
TRBJ2-6 | TRBD1 | TRBV19 | - | CASRPGTGVTGANVLTF
TRBJ2-7 | - | TRBV13 | once | CASRVGGSSYEQYF
TRBJ2-1 | TRBD2 | TRBV10-1 | once | CASSAGGIEGSEQFF
TRBJ2-5 | - | TRBV7-9 | - | CASSSRLQSQETQYF
TRBJ2-5 | TRBD1 | TRBV27 | - | CASSQQGAETQYF
TRBJ1-1 | TRBD1 | TRBV19 | - | CASSLSGGLNTEAFF
TRBJ1-2 | - | TRBV29-1 | - | CSGQDPGGYTF